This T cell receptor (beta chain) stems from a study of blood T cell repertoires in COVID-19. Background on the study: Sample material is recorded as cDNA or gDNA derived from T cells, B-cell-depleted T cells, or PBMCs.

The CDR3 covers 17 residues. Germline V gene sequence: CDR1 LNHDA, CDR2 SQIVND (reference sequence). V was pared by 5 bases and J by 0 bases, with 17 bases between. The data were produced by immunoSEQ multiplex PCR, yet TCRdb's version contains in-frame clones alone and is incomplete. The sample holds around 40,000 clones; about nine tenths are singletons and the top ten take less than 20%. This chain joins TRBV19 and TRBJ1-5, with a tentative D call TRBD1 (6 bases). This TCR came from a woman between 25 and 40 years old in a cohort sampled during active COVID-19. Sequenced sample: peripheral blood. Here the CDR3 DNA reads TGTGCCAGTAGTTCTAGACAGGCCGGCGGTAGCAATCAGCCCCAGCATTTT. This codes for CASSSRQAGGSNQPQHF. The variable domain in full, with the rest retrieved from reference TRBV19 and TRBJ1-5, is DGGITQSPKYLFRKEGQNVTLSCEQNLNHDAMYWYRQDPGQGLRLIYYSQIVNDFQKGDIAEGYSVSREKKESFPLTVTSAQKNPTAFYLCASSSRQAGGSNQPQHFGDGTRLSIL.